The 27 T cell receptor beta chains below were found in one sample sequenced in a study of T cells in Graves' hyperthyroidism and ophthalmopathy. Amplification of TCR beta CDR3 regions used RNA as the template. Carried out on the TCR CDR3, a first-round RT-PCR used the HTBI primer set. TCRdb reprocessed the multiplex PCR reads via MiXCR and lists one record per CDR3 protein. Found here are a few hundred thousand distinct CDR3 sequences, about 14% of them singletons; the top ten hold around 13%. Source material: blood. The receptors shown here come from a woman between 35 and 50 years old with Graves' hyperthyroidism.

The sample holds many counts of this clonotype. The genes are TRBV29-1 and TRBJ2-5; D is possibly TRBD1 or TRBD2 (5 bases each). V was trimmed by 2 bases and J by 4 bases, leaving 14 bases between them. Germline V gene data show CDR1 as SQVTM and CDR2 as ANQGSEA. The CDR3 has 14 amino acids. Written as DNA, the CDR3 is TGCAGCGTTGAATTGGGGGATTTAGGAGAGACCCAGTACTTC. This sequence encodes CSVELGDLGETQYF.

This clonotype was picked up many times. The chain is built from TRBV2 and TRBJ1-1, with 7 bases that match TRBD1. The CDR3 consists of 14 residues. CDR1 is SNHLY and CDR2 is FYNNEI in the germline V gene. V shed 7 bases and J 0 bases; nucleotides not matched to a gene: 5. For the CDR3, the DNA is TGTGCCAGCAACCTCGACAGGGTGAACACTGAAGCTTTCTTT. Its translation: CASNLDRVNTEAFF. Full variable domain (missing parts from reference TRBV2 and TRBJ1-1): EPEVTQTPSHQVTQMGQEVILRCVPISNHLYFYWYRQILGQKVEFLVSFYNNEISEKSEIFDDQFSVERPDGSNFTLKIRSTKLEDSAMYFCASNLDRVNTEAFFGQGTRLTVV.

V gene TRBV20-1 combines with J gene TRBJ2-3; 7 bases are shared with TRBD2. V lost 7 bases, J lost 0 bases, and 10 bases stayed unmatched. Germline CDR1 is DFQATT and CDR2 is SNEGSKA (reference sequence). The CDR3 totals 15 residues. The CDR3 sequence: CSVGRQLASTDTQYF. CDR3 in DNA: TGCAGTGTGGGCCGGCAACTAGCGAGCACAGATACGCAGTATTTT.

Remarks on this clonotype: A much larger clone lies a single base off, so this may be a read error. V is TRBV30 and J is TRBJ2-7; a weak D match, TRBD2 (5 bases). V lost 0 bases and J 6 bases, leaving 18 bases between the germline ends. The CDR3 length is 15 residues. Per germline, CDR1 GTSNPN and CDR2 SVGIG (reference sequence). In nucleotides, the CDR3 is TGTGCCTGGAGTGTGGCGGGTCTCTACGGTCCCGAGCAGTACTTC. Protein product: CAWSVAGLYGPEQYF.

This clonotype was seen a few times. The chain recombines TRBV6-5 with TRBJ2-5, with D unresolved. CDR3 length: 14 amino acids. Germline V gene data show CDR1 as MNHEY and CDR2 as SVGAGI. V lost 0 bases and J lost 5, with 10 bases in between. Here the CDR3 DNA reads TGTGCCAGCAGTTACTCTGGCGACCTTGAGACCCAGTACTTC. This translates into CASSYSGDLETQYF.

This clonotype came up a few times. Here the CDR3 reads CSDGTYTEAFF. The CDR3 bases are TGCAGCGACGGTACCTACACTGAAGCTTTCTTT. The V call is TRBV29-1, the J call TRBJ1-1; D unclear. The CDR3 length is 11 residues. Trimming pared 7 bases from V and 3 bases from J, leaving 9 bases between. Germline V gene data show CDR1 as SQVTM and CDR2 as ANQGSEA.

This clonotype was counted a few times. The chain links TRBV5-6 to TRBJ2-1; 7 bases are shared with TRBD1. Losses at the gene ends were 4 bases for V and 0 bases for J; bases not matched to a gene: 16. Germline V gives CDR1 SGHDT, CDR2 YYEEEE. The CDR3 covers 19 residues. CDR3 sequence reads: CASSPNPDRVPSSYNEQFF. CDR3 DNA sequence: TGTGCCAGCAGCCCTAACCCCGACAGGGTCCCGAGCTCCTACAATGAGCAGTTCTTC. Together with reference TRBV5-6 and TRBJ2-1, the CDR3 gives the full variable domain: DAGVTQSPTHLIKTRGQQVTLRCSPKSGHDTVSWYQQALGQGPQFIFQYYEEEERQRGNFPDRFSGHQFPNYSSELNVNALLLGDSALYLCASSPNPDRVPSSYNEQFFGPGTRLTVL.

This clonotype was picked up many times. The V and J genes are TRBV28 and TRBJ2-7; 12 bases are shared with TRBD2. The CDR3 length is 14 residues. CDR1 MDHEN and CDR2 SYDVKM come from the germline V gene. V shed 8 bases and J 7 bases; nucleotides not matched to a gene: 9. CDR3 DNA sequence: TGTGCCAGCGGATTCGCTAGCGGGAGGGGGGAGCAGTACTTC. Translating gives CASGFASGRGEQYF.

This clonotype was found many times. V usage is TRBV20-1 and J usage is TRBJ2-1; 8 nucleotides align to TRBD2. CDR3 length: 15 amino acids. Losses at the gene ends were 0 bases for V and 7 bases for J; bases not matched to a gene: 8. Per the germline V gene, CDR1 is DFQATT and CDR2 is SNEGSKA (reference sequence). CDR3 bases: TGCAGTGCTAGAGATCTAGCGGGTTTCGTAAATGAGCAGTTCTTC. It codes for CSARDLAGFVNEQFF.

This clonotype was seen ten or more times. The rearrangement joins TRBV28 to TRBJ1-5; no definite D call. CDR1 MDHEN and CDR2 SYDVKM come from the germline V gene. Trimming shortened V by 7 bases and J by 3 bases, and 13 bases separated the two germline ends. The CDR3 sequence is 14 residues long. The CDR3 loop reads CASTPHGINQPQHF. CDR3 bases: TGTGCCAGCACTCCCCACGGAATCAATCAGCCCCAGCATTTT.

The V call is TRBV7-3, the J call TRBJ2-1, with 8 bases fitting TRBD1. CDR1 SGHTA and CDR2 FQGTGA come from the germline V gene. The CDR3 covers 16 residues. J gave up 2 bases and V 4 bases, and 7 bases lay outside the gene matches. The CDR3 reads CASSSDRDRTYNEQFF. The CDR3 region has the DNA TGTGCCAGCAGCTCCGACCGGGACAGGACCTACAATGAGCAGTTCTTC.

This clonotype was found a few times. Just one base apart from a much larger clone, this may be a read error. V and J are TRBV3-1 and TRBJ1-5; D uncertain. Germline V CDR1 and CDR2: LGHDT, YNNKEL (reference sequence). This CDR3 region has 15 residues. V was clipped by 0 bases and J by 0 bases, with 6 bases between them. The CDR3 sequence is CASSQDGYSNQPQHF. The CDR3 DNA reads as TGTGCCAGCAGCCAAGACGGTTATAGCAATCAGCCCCAGCATTTT.

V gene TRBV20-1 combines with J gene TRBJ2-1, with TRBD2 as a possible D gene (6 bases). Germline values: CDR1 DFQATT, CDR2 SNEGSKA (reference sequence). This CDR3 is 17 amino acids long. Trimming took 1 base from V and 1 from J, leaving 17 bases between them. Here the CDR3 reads CSARGRGGGRSYNEQFF. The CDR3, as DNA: TGCAGTGCTAGAGGTCGCGGTGGAGGGAGATCCTACAATGAGCAGTTCTTC.

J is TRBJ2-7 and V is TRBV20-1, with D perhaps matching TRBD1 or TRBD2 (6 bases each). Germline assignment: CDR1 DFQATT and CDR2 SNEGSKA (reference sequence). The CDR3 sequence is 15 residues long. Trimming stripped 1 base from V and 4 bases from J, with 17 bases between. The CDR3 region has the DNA TGCAGTGCTAGAGGGGTAGGGGGAGGTGGTTACGAGCAGTACTTC. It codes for CSARGVGGGGYEQYF.

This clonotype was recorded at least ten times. CDR3 loop: CATSRDPQARETQYF. Here the CDR3 DNA reads TGTGCCACCAGCAGAGATCCCCAGGCACGAGAGACCCAGTACTTC. The chain joins TRBV15 to TRBJ2-5; D not resolved. The ends were cut back, 0 bases at V and 4 bases at J, with 12 bases in the middle. Germline CDR1 reads LNHNV; CDR2 reads YYDKDF (reference sequence). This CDR3 is 15 amino acids long. The full variable domain, completed using reference TRBV15 and TRBJ2-5, is DAMVIQNPRYQVTQFGKPVTLSCSQTLNHNVMYWYQQKSSQAPKLLFHYYDKDFNNEADTPDNFQSRRPNTSFCFLDIRSPGLGDTAMYLCATSRDPQARETQYFGPGTRLLVL.

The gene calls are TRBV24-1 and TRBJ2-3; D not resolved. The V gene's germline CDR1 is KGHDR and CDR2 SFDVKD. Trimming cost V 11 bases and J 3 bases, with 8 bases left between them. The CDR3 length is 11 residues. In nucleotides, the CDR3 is TGTGCCATCAAAGAGACAGATACGCAGTATTTT. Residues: CAIKETDTQYF.

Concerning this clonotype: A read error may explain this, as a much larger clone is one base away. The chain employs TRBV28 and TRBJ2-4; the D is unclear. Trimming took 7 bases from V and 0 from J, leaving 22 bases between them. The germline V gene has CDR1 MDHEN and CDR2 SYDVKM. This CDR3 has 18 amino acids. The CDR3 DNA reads TGTGCCAGCACCAAAAGACGGGCAGGAAGCCTAGCCAAAAACATTCAGTACTTC. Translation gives CASTKRRAGSLAKNIQYF.

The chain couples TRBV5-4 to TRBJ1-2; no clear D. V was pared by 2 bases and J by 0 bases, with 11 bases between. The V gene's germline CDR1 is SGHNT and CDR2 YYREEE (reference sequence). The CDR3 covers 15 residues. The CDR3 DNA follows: TGTGCCAGCAGCTTCTCGACGGGAGCTAACTATGGCTACACCTTC. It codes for CASSFSTGANYGYTF.

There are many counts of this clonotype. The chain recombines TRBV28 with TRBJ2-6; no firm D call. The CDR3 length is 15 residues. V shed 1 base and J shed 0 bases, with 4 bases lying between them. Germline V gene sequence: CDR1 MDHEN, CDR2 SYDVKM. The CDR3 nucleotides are TGTGCCAGCAGTTTATTCCTCTCTGGGGCCAACGTCCTGACTTTC. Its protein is CASSLFLSGANVLTF.

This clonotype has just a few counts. CDR3 amino acids: CSVATGYVKHEQFF. The CDR3 DNA follows: TGCAGCGTTGCAACAGGGTACGTTAAACATGAGCAGTTCTTC. The chain employs TRBV29-1 and TRBJ2-1; maybe TRBD1 (6 bases). Germline V CDR1 and CDR2: SQVTM, ANQGSEA. The CDR3 contains 14 residues. Trimming left V 4 bases short and J 8 bases short, with 18 bases between.

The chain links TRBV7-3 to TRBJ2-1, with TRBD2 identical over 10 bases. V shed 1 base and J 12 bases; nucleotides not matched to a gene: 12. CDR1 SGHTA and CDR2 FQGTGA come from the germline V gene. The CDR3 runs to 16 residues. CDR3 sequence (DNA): TGTGCCAGCAGCTTAAAACAAGCGGGAGGGTCCGTGGGGCAGTTCTTC. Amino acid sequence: CASSLKQAGGSVGQFF.

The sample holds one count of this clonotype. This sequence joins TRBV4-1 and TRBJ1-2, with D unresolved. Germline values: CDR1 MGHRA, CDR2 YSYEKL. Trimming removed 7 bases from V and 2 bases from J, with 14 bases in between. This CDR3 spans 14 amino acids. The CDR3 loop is CASKSRQNNYGYTF. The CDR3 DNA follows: TGCGCCAGCAAATCCCGGCAGAACAACTATGGCTACACCTTC.

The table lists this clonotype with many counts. Here the CDR3 DNA reads TGCGCCAGCAGCACCTCACGAGGGTTTGGTGAGCAGTTCTTC. Amino acids: CASSTSRGFGEQFF. This sequence joins TRBV5-1 and TRBJ2-1, with a weak D call TRBD2 (5 bases). The CDR3 consists of 14 residues. Looked up from germline, CDR1 is SGHRS and CDR2 is YFSETQ. Trimming pared 4 bases from V and 9 bases from J, leaving 17 bases between.

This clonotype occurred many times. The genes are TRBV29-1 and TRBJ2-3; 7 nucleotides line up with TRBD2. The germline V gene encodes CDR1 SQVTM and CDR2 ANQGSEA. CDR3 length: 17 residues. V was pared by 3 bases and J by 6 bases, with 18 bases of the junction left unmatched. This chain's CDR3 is CSVEVQGSAGVLDTQYF. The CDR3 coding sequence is TGCAGCGTTGAGGTGCAAGGATCGGCGGGAGTTTTGGATACGCAGTATTTT.

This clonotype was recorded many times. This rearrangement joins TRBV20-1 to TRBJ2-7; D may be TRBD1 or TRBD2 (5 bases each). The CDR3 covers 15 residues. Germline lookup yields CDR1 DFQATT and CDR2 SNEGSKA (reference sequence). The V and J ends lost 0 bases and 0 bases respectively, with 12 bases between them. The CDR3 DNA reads TGCAGTGCTAGAGATCCAGGGAGAAGCTCCTACGAGCAGTACTTC. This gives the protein CSARDPGRSSYEQYF.

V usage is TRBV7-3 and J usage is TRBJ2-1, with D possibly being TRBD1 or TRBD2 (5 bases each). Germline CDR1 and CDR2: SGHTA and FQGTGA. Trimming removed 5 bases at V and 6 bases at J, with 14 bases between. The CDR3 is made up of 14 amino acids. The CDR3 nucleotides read TGTGCCAGCAGCGAAGGTTGGGACGGCAATGAGCAGTTCTTC. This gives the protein CASSEGWDGNEQFF.

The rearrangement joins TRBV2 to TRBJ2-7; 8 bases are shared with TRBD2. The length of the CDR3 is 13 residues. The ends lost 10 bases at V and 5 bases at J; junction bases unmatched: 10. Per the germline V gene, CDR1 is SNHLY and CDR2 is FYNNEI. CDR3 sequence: CATHGLAGHEQYF. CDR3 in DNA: TGTGCCACCCACGGGCTAGCGGGTCACGAGCAGTACTTC.